In this sample, the clone carrying this TCR beta chain turned up many times. As yet, its antigen is unknown. Clinical symptoms, serum thyroxine and TRAb, thyroid ultrasound and orbital computed tomography together formed the diagnostic basis. Fresh peripheral blood, roughly 10 ml, was the source of the PBMCs. The investigators amplified TCR beta CDR3 regions from RNA transcripts. The primer set for the first-round RT-PCR of the TCR CDR3 was HTBI. In TCRdb, the multiplex PCR reads were re-called with MiXCR into one record per CDR3 protein. The table lists 550,000 to 600,000 distinct CDR3 sequences, about 14% of them singletons, with 7% to 9% in the top ten. The data are from a study of T cells in Graves' hyperthyroidism and ophthalmopathy. Overall study context: Peripheral blood samples were taken at initial diagnosis, prior to any treatment.

Overall study findings and caveats: The model forecast ophthalmopathy, anticipating it by a median around 6.9 months before onset.

The TCR sequence derives from a woman under 30 with Graves' ophthalmopathy. Source material: blood.

In DNA form, the CDR3 reads TGTGCCAGCAGCGTACCCCCGGGGGGACAGATGAACACTGAAGCTTTCTTT. Translating gives CASSVPPGGQMNTEAFF. The V and J genes are TRBV9 and TRBJ1-1; 7 bases match TRBD1. CDR3 size: 17 residues. V dropped 1 base and J dropped 0; count of bases not matched to a gene: 9. Germline V gives CDR1 SGDLS, CDR2 YYNGEE. The whole variable domain, filled in from reference TRBV9 and TRBJ1-1, reads DSGVTQTPKHLITATGQRVTLRCSPRSGDLSVYWYQQSLDQGLQFLIQYYNGEERAKGNILERFSAQQFPDLHSELNLSSLELGDSALYFCASSVPPGGQMNTEAFFGQGTRLTVV.